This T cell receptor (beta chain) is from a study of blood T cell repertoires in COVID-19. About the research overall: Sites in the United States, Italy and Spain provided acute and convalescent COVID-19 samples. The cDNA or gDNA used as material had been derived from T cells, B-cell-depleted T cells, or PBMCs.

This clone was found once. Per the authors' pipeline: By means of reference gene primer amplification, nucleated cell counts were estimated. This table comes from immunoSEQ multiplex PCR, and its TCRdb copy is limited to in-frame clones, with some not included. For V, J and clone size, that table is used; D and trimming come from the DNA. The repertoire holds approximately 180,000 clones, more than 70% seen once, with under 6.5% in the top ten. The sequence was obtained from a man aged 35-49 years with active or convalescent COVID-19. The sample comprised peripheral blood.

The CDR3 protein is CASSLSWTTSGVYEQYF. CDR3 in DNA: TGTGCCAGCAGTTTATCTTGGACGACATCAGGGGTCTACGAGCAGTACTTC. The rearrangement links TRBV27 to TRBJ2-7, with D perhaps TRBD1 (6 bases). CDR1 is MNHEY, CDR2 SMNVEV, per germline (reference sequence). The CDR3 sequence is 17 residues long. The V end lost 0 bases, the J end lost 3 bases, and 18 bases lay between the germline ends.